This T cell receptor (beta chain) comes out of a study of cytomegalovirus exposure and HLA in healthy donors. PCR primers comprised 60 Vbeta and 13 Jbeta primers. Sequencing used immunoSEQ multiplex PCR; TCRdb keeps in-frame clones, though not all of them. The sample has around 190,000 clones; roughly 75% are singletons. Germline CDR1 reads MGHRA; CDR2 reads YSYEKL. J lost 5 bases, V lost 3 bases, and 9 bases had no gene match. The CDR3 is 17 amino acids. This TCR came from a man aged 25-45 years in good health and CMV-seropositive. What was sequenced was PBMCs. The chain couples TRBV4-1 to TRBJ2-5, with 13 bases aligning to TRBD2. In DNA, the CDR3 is TGCGCCAGCAGCCATGGGACTAGCGGGGAACTTGGGGAGACCCAGTACTTC. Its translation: CASSHGTSGELGETQYF.